These 6 T cell receptor beta chains were sequenced from one sample in a study of blood T cells in healthy people across ages. A second PCR, run for about 7 to 11 cycles, used a sample-barcoded 5' primer plus a J-beta primer mix. TCRdb itself ran the 5' RACE reads through MiXCR, one entry per CDR3 protein. The data hold 1.4 million or so distinct CDR3 sequences, with approximately 39% observed a single time. The source material was blood. These receptors all come from a woman aged 18 to 35 in good health.

The rearrangement uses TRBV30 and TRBJ2-7; perhaps TRBD2 as D (6 bases). CDR3 length: 13 residues. Germline assignment: CDR1 GTSNPN and CDR2 SVGIG (reference sequence). Trimming shortened V by 7 bases and J by 2 bases, and 15 bases separated the two germline ends. CDR3 loop: CALIHGGAYEQYF. The CDR3 nucleotides are TGTGCCTTAATCCATGGCGGGGCCTACGAGCAGTACTTC.

This clonotype was seen a few times. The rearrangement uses TRBV4-3 and TRBJ2-4; the match to TRBD2 covers 10 bases. Germline CDR1 LGHNA, CDR2 YSLEER. Germline trimming cut 1 base from V and 6 bases from J; bases unmatched to any gene: 6. This CDR3 contains 16 residues. The CDR3 protein is CASSQGGGLARNIQYF. As DNA, the CDR3 is TGCGCCAGCAGCCAAGGGGGGGGACTAGCGAGAAACATTCAGTACTTC.

The chain couples TRBV7-2 to TRBJ2-2; no firm D call. Germline CDR1 SGHTA, CDR2 FQGNSA. V lost 5 bases, J lost 7 bases, and 8 bases lay in between. This CDR3 is built from 12 residues. The DNA of the CDR3 is TGTGCCAGCAGCAGACACGGCGGGGAGCTGTTTTTT. It codes for CASSRHGGELFF.

This clonotype has more than one count but fewer than ten. This rearrangement joins TRBV12-3 or TRBV12-4 to TRBJ2-3; a weak D match, TRBD1 (6 bases). CDR3 length: 12 residues. Trimming cost V 5 bases and J 6 bases, with 9 bases left between them. CDR3 amino acids: CASSPTGDTQYF. CDR3 nucleotide sequence: TGTGCCAGCAGTCCCACAGGGGATACGCAGTATTTT.

The chain joins TRBV7-2 to TRBJ2-3, with D perhaps TRBD2 (6 bases). The CDR3 length is 14 residues. V was cut by 4 bases and J by 4 bases, with 12 bases left in between. CDR1 is SGHTA and CDR2 is FQGNSA in the germline V gene. CDR3 DNA sequence: TGTGCCAGCAGCTGGGTAGGCGGGGCAGATACGCAGTATTTT. It is translated as CASSWVGGADTQYF.

J is TRBJ2-7 and V is TRBV7-3; 8 nucleotides agree with TRBD2. Trimming cost V 5 bases and J 7 bases; bases outside gene matches: 16. The CDR3 is 16 amino acids. Germline CDR1 and CDR2: SGHTA and FQGTGA. CDR3 protein: CASSLSTSGSYNEQYF. In DNA form, the CDR3 reads TGTGCCAGCAGCCTCTCCACTAGCGGCTCCTACAATGAGCAGTACTTC.